What follows are 23 T cell receptor beta chains derived from one specimen sequenced in a study of monozygotic twins with inflammatory bowel disease. TCRdb reprocessed the 5' RACE reads; each CDR3 protein has one entry and no DNA is given. This sample's clone table lists some 450,000 distinct CDR3 sequences. Sequenced input: blood. These receptors were collected from a human donor with ulcerative colitis or Crohn's disease, or a healthy co-twin of an affected twin (not recorded which).

The V call is TRBV6-5, the J call TRBJ2-3; TCRdb's D gene call, TRBD1, goes unchecked for lack of DNA. This CDR3 has 16 amino acids. The germline gives CDR1 MNHEY, CDR2 SVGAGI. This CDR3 reads CASSYSAGTSTDTQYF.

This rearrangement joins TRBV12-3 or TRBV12-4 to TRBJ2-2. The CDR3 is 11 amino acids. The CDR3 sequence: CASSFGGELFF.

The V and J genes are TRBV7-9 and TRBJ1-5. CDR1 SEHNR and CDR2 FQNEAQ come from the germline V gene (reference sequence). This CDR3 comprises 12 residues. This chain's CDR3 is CASSLKGQSQHF.

This chain uses TRBV7-9 with TRBJ1-1; TCRdb outputs TRBD1, but without DNA this stays unchecked. The CDR3 is 15 residues long. Looked up from germline, CDR1 is SEHNR and CDR2 is FQNEAQ (reference sequence). The CDR3: CDSSYLRQGLTEAFF.

The V call is TRBV5-6, the J call TRBJ2-1. Germline V CDR1 and CDR2: SGHDT, YYEEEE. The CDR3 loop spans 12 amino acids. CDR3 protein: CASSSRGFGQFF.

The rearrangement uses TRBV19 and TRBJ2-4; lacking DNA, the TRBD1 call made by TCRdb goes unchecked. The CDR3 has 17 residues. CDR1 and CDR2 (germline): LNHDA, SQIVND (reference sequence). This CDR3 is CASSIDTGGTAKNIQYF.

The V gene is TRBV28, the J gene TRBJ1-3; absent DNA, TCRdb's TRBD1 call cannot be checked. Per germline, CDR1 MDHEN and CDR2 SYDVKM. The CDR3 is made up of 15 amino acids. CDR3: CASSLDRVAGNTIYF.

The V call is TRBV7-2, the J call TRBJ2-3; TCRdb outputs TRBD1, but without DNA this stays unchecked. This CDR3 comprises 16 residues. Germline assignment: CDR1 SGHTA and CDR2 FQGNSA. CDR3 region: CASSFGGGSGTDTQYF.

The chain recombines TRBV29-1 with TRBJ2-6. The germline V gene encodes CDR1 SQVTM and CDR2 ANQGSEA. The CDR3 has 15 amino acids. CDR3 sequence: CSVLIRIPGANVLTF. Drawing the rest from reference TRBV29-1 and TRBJ2-6, the complete variable domain is SAVISQKPSRDICQRGTSLTIQCQVDSQVTMMFWYRQQPGQSLTLIATANQGSEATYESGFVIDKFPISRPNLTFSTLTVSNMSPEDSSIYLCSVLIRIPGANVLTFGAGSRLTVL.

This sequence joins TRBV6-5 and TRBJ1-2; absent DNA, TCRdb's TRBD1 call cannot be checked. CDR1 is MNHEY and CDR2 is SVGAGI in the germline V gene. CDR3 length equals 19 residues. Here the CDR3 reads CASSFLVVGPEGSNYGYTF.

This chain joins TRBV25-1 and TRBJ2-5. CDR3 length: 14 residues. CDR1 is MGHDK, CDR2 SYGVNS, per germline. The CDR3 loop is CASSELQVQETQYF. The full variable domain, its missing parts supplied by reference TRBV25-1 and TRBJ2-5, is EADIYQTPRYLVIGTGKKITLECSQTMGHDKMYWYQQDPGMELHLIHYSYGVNSTEKGDLSSESTVSRIRTEHFPLTLESARPSHTSQYLCASSELQVQETQYFGPGTRLLVL.

This chain links TRBV20-1 with TRBJ2-7. CDR1 DFQATT and CDR2 SNEGSKA come from the germline V gene (reference sequence). This CDR3 comprises 14 residues. CDR3 amino acids: CSVVGLATSYEQYF.

The chain recombines TRBV20-1 with TRBJ2-3; without DNA, the TCRdb call of TRBD1 cannot be checked. The CDR3 has 13 residues. Germline V lookup: CDR1 DFQATT, CDR2 SNEGSKA (reference sequence). The CDR3 spells CSSDRVSTDTQYF.

CDR3 in amino acids: CASSSSPGTEAFF. This chain connects TRBV7-9 to TRBJ1-1; TCRdb picks TRBD1, but there is no DNA to check that call. Germline-derived CDR1 and CDR2 are SEHNR and FQNEAQ (reference sequence). The CDR3 extends over 13 amino acids. Together with reference TRBV7-9 and TRBJ1-1, the CDR3 gives the full variable domain: DTGVSQNPRHKITKRGQNVTFRCDPISEHNRLYWYRQTLGQGPEFLTYFQNEAQLEKSRLLSDRFSAERPKGSFSTLEIQRTEQGDSAMYLCASSSSPGTEAFFGQGTRLTVV.

The chain couples TRBV29-1 to TRBJ1-2; the D call of TRBD1 rests on TCRdb alone, since no DNA is present to check it. The length of the CDR3 is 13 residues. The germline CDR1 and CDR2 sequences are SQVTM and ANQGSEA. The CDR3 loop is CSAGDSPVYGYTF.

The rearrangement uses TRBV12-3 or TRBV12-4 and TRBJ2-2; the TCRdb call, TRBD1, lacks DNA for checking. The CDR3 has 14 amino acids. CDR3 in amino acids: CASSPRTENGELFF.

The chain uses TRBV29-1 and TRBJ1-4; the D call of TRBD1 rests on TCRdb alone, since no DNA is present to check it. The CDR3 runs to 13 residues. Germline CDR1 is SQVTM and CDR2 is ANQGSEA. This CDR3 reads CSVEEGVGEKLFF. The full variable domain, its missing parts supplied by reference TRBV29-1 and TRBJ1-4, is SAVISQKPSRDICQRGTSLTIQCQVDSQVTMMFWYRQQPGQSLTLIATANQGSEATYESGFVIDKFPISRPNLTFSTLTVSNMSPEDSSIYLCSVEEGVGEKLFFGSGTQLSVL.

The J gene is TRBJ2-3, the V gene TRBV29-1; TCRdb picks TRBD2, but there is no DNA to check that call. Germline V CDR1 and CDR2: SQVTM, ANQGSEA. The CDR3 is 13 residues long. The CDR3 reads CSVGSLFTDTQYF.

This chain joins TRBV28 and TRBJ2-7; TCRdb's D call of TRBD2 is untestable without DNA. Germline V CDR1 and CDR2: MDHEN, SYDVKM. The CDR3 loop spans 15 amino acids. This CDR3 is CASSPGTSATYEQYF. Supplemented by reference TRBV28 and TRBJ2-7, the full variable domain reads DVKVTQSSRYLVKRTGEKVFLECVQDMDHENMFWYRQDPGLGLRLIYFSYDVKMKEKGDIPEGYSVSREKKERFSLILESASTNQTSMYLCASSPGTSATYEQYFGPGTRLTVT.

The rearrangement uses TRBV7-9 and TRBJ1-3. Per the germline V gene, CDR1 is SEHNR and CDR2 is FQNEAQ (reference sequence). There are 16 residues in the CDR3. The chain's CDR3 is CASSFREGPSGNTIYF. The full variable domain, completed using reference TRBV7-9 and TRBJ1-3, is DTGVSQNPRHKITKRGQNVTFRCDPISEHNRLYWYRQTLGQGPEFLTYFQNEAQLEKSRLLSDRFSAERPKGSFSTLEIQRTEQGDSAMYLCASSFREGPSGNTIYFGEGSWLTVV.

The J gene is TRBJ2-1, the V gene TRBV19. This CDR3 is built from 12 residues. Germline V gene data show CDR1 as LNHDA and CDR2 as SQIVND (reference sequence). CDR3 sequence: CASSIDGNEQFF.

The chain links TRBV6-1 to TRBJ2-7. The CDR3 is 14 amino acids. Germline loops: CDR1 MNHNS, CDR2 SASEGT. The CDR3 protein is CASGSGRTTYEQYF.

The V and J genes are TRBV23-1 and TRBJ2-4; TCRdb picks TRBD2, but there is no DNA to check that call. TRBV23-1 is sorted into the ORF group, with uncertain function. This CDR3 region has 17 residues. Here the CDR3 reads CASSHGPTKPAKNIQYF.